Below are 6 T cell receptor beta chains sequenced from a single sample in a study of cytomegalovirus exposure and HLA in healthy donors. This PCR relied on a set of 60 Vbeta primers and 13 Jbeta primers. Profiling relied on immunoSEQ multiplex PCR, and the TCRdb table lists in-frame clones only, not all of them. This listing includes fewer than 150,000 clones. Sequenced input: PBMCs. Receptors were obtained from a man aged 35 to 55 in good health and CMV-seronegative.

CDR3 amino acids: CASQSGTGDHQPQHF. CDR3 nucleotide sequence: TGTGCCAGCCAATCCGGGACAGGGGATCATCAGCCCCAGCATTTT. The gene calls are TRBV6-5 and TRBJ1-5; 10 nucleotides align to TRBD1. Trimming took 8 bases from V and 5 from J; bases not matched to a gene: 9. The germline gives CDR1 MNHEY, CDR2 SVGAGI. The CDR3 has 15 amino acids.

The genes are TRBV12-5 and TRBJ1-5, with unresolved D. The germline V and J ends were trimmed by 4 bases and 4 bases, with 11 bases remaining between them. Germline CDR1 reads LGHNT; CDR2 reads FRNRAP. This CDR3 spans 14 amino acids. DNA of the CDR3: TGTGCTAGTGGTTCCGGACTATCAAATCAGCCCCAGCATTTT. This encodes CASGSGLSNQPQHF.

The chain links TRBV4-2 to TRBJ2-7; D gene uncertain. The V end lost 3 bases, the J end lost 0 bases, and 6 bases lay between the germline ends. Germline V lookup: CDR1 LGHNA, CDR2 YNFKEQ. The CDR3 spans 13 residues. The CDR3 DNA reads as TGTGCCAGCAGCCAGTCCGGCTCCTACGAGCAGTACTTC. This translates into CASSQSGSYEQYF.

The V and J genes are TRBV7-8 and TRBJ1-1; D is possibly TRBD1 (6 bases). Germline lookup yields CDR1 SGHVS and CDR2 FQNEAQ. This CDR3 region has 13 residues. Between the trimmed V and J ends, which lost 5 bases and 8 bases, there was a span of 15 bases. CDR3 DNA sequence: TGTGCCAGCAGCGCGGGGGGGCGGGAAGAAGCTTTCTTT. This gives the protein CASSAGGREEAFF.

The chain combines TRBV28 with TRBJ2-7, with TRBD2 matching over 13 bases. Germline loops: CDR1 MDHEN, CDR2 SYDVKM. V shed 7 bases, J shed 2 bases, and the junction held 2 bases outside the gene matches. This CDR3 is 14 amino acids long. In nucleotides, the CDR3 is TGTGCCAGCATCGGGACTAGCGGGACCTACGAGCAGTACTTC. As protein: CASIGTSGTYEQYF.

The chain is built from TRBV11-2 and TRBJ2-2; TRBD2 matches at 8 bases. The V gene end was trimmed by 5 bases and the J gene end by 3 bases; junction bases not matched to a gene: 8. The CDR3 consists of 16 residues. Per the germline V gene, CDR1 is SGHAT and CDR2 is FQNNGV. The CDR3 loop reads CASSREPSGYTGELFF. DNA of the CDR3: TGTGCCAGCAGCCGCGAGCCTAGCGGGTACACCGGGGAGCTGTTTTTT.